These 17 T cell receptor beta chains originate from one sample sequenced in a study of OX40 agonist ivuxolimab in advanced cancers. Some clones are missing from TCRdb's copy, which holds only in-frame ones; the method was immunoSEQ multiplex PCR. The sample has 13,000 to 15,000 clones, about 78% seen once; the top ten hold approximately 15%. Sequencing used CD4+ or CD8+ T cells sorted from blood, obtained in a trial of the OX40 agonist ivuxolimab. The origin of the receptors is an adult with an advanced solid tumor such as melanoma, head and neck, liver or kidney cancer.

The CDR3 region has the DNA TGTGCCAGCAGCCCCGGGACAGGGGCATACGAGCAGTACTTC. The encoded protein is CASSPGTGAYEQYF. The chain is built from TRBV7-6 and TRBJ2-5; 10 positions agree with TRBD1. The end of the DNA aligns better with TRBJ2-7, so the J call may be wrong. Germline V lookup: CDR1 SGHVS, CDR2 FNYEAQ. The CDR3 loop spans 14 amino acids.

The V call is TRBV7-9, the J call TRBJ2-5; 8 nucleotides agree with TRBD1. This CDR3 comprises 17 residues. The V gene end was trimmed by 6 bases and the J gene end by 7 bases; junction bases not matched to a gene: 19. Germline V gives CDR1 SEHNR, CDR2 FQNEAQ (reference sequence). CDR3 sequence (DNA): TGTGCCAGCAGTTGGGGCGTTGGACAGGGCCCCGGCCTGACCCAGTACTTC. Protein product: CASSWGVGQGPGLTQYF.

The chain carries TRBV4-2 and TRBJ2-7, with D perhaps TRBD1 (6 bases). The germline V gene encodes CDR1 LGHNA and CDR2 YNFKEQ. The CDR3 spans 12 residues. Trimming cost V 2 bases and J 5 bases, with 7 bases left between them. The CDR3 DNA reads TGTGCCAGCAGCCAAAACAGGGACGAGCAGTACTTC. It yields the protein CASSQNRDEQYF.

V usage is TRBV9 and J usage is TRBJ2-5, with D perhaps TRBD2 (6 bases). V dropped 2 bases and J dropped 3 bases, with 20 bases sitting between them. The CDR3 totals 17 residues. Germline CDR1 is SGDLS and CDR2 is YYNGEE. In DNA form, the CDR3 reads TGTGCCAGCAGCGTCCCGGGCGGGGAAGATGCGAAAGAGACCCAGTACTTC. Residues: CASSVPGGEDAKETQYF.

The rearrangement links TRBV5-6 to TRBJ2-2, with TRBD2 identical over 13 bases. This CDR3 region has 16 residues. CDR1 SGHDT and CDR2 YYEEEE come from the germline V gene. Unmatched junction bases numbered 6, after V lost 4 bases and J lost 6 bases. CDR3 sequence (DNA): TGTGCCAGCAGCCTACTAGCGGGGGGGCATCCCGGGGAGCTGTTTTTT. The encoded protein is CASSLLAGGHPGELFF.

The genes are TRBV30 and TRBJ2-7; no clear D. The CDR3 sequence is 11 residues long. V lost 0 bases and J lost 5, with 5 bases in between. Germline assignment: CDR1 GTSNPN and CDR2 SVGIG (reference sequence). This CDR3 reads CAWSVADEQYF. The CDR3 DNA follows: TGTGCCTGGAGTGTCGCCGACGAGCAGTACTTC.

The chain carries TRBV5-1 and TRBJ2-7; D is perhaps TRBD2 (5 bases). V gave up 8 bases and J gave up 7 bases, with 16 bases separating them. Germline CDR1 is SGHRS and CDR2 is YFSETQ. The CDR3 covers 12 residues. The CDR3 protein is CASNNGEQEQYF. CDR3 bases: TGCGCCAGTAACAACGGGGAACAAGAGCAGTACTTC.

The chain has TRBV9 and TRBJ1-2; no firm D call. Per the germline V gene, CDR1 is SGDLS and CDR2 is YYNGEE. V was shortened by 0 bases and J by 3 bases, with 9 bases between the two germline ends. The CDR3 has 14 residues. DNA of the CDR3: TGTGCCAGCAGCGTAGGGTCAGGCGACTATGGCTACACCTTC. It specifies CASSVGSGDYGYTF.

The rearrangement uses TRBV5-1 and TRBJ2-1; TRBD1 aligns across 10 bases. The J segment lost 0 bases and the V segment lost 6 bases, leaving 6 bases of the junction unmatched. The CDR3 is 16 amino acids. In germline, CDR1 is SGHRS, CDR2 YFSETQ. CDR3 nucleotides: TGCGCCAGCAAGGGGAGGGACAGGGGCTCCTACAATGAGCAGTTCTTC. The encoded protein is CASKGRDRGSYNEQFF. Full variable domain (missing parts from reference TRBV5-1 and TRBJ2-1): KAGVTQTPRYLIKTRGQQVTLSCSPISGHRSVSWYQQTPGQGLQFLFEYFSETQRNKGNFPGRFSGRQFSNSRSEMNVSTLELGDSALYLCASKGRDRGSYNEQFFGPGTRLTVL.

This chain uses TRBV9 with TRBJ1-2, with TRBD1 as a possible D gene (6 bases). V lost 4 bases, J lost 8 bases, and 18 bases lay in between. This CDR3 region has 14 residues. CDR1 and CDR2 from the germline V gene are SGDLS and YYNGEE. CDR3: CASSRGATRKGYTF. In nucleotides, the CDR3 is TGTGCCAGCAGCCGGGGGGCCACTAGGAAAGGCTACACCTTC.

This clone was seen once. The chain is built from TRBV5-4 and TRBJ2-7; maybe TRBD2 (6 bases). The V end was cut by 4 bases, the J end by 7 bases, with 15 bases between. This CDR3 is built from 13 residues. Germline V CDR1 and CDR2: SGHNT, YYREEE (reference sequence). The CDR3 bases are TGTGCCAGCAGCCAAAGGGACTGGCTTGAGCAGTACTTC. Translation gives CASSQRDWLEQYF.

This chain uses TRBV9 with TRBJ1-4; the D is unclear. V shed 0 bases and J shed 2 bases, with 5 bases lying between them. This CDR3 has 14 amino acids. In germline, CDR1 is SGDLS, CDR2 YYNGEE. DNA for the CDR3: TGTGCCAGCAGCGTAGGAGGGACTAATGAAAAACTGTTTTTT. This translates into CASSVGGTNEKLFF. Together with reference TRBV9 and TRBJ1-4, the CDR3 gives the full variable domain: DSGVTQTPKHLITATGQRVTLRCSPRSGDLSVYWYQQSLDQGLQFLIQYYNGEERAKGNILERFSAQQFPDLHSELNLSSLELGDSALYFCASSVGGTNEKLFFGSGTQLSVL.

This rearrangement joins TRBV4-1 to TRBJ1-4; the D is unclear. The V end lost 0 bases, the J end lost 8 bases, and 10 bases lay between the germline ends. The CDR3 has 14 amino acids. The germline gives CDR1 MGHRA, CDR2 YSYEKL. The CDR3 spells CASSQEGISEKLFF. The CDR3 region has the DNA TGCGCCAGCAGCCAAGAGGGTATTTCGGAAAAACTGTTTTTT.

By share of the sample, this clone is medium-sized. The J gene is TRBJ2-7, the V gene TRBV7-9; 12 nucleotides match TRBD1. This CDR3 has 15 residues. CDR1 and CDR2 from the germline V gene are SEHNR and FQNEAQ (reference sequence). With 5 bases clipped from V and 4 bases from J, the junction kept 6 bases outside the gene matches. The CDR3 here is CASSPVGQGAYEQYF. Written as DNA, the CDR3 is TGTGCCAGCAGCCCCGTGGGACAGGGGGCTTACGAGCAGTACTTC.

J is TRBJ2-7 and V is TRBV5-6; the D is unclear. The germline gives CDR1 SGHDT, CDR2 YYEEEE. This CDR3 has 14 residues. Deletions cut 0 bases from V and 0 bases from J, with 7 bases between. CDR3 DNA: TGTGCCAGCAGCTTGGGGACGCACTCCTACGAGCAGTACTTC. It encodes CASSLGTHSYEQYF.

This chain links TRBV14 with TRBJ1-6; a possible D gene is TRBD1 (5 bases). Trimming cost V 0 bases and J 9 bases, with 12 bases left between them. Per the germline V gene, CDR1 is SGHDN and CDR2 is FVKESK. The CDR3 is made up of 15 amino acids. The CDR3 reads CASSQEPGDGSPLHF. The CDR3 DNA reads TGTGCCAGCAGCCAAGAACCGGGGGATGGTTCACCCCTCCACTTT.

The chain carries TRBV9 and TRBJ2-3, with a tentative D call TRBD1 (6 bases). The germline V gene has CDR1 SGDLS and CDR2 YYNGEE. Trimming removed 0 bases from V and 0 bases from J, with 11 bases in between. This CDR3 has 16 amino acids. The CDR3 coding sequence is TGTGCCAGCAGCGTAGCAGGGACACCCAGCACAGATACGCAGTATTTT. Its translation is CASSVAGTPSTDTQYF.